One and the same sample provided the 26 T cell receptor beta chains below, sequenced in a study of cytomegalovirus exposure and HLA in healthy donors. The PCR contained 60 Vbeta and 13 Jbeta primers. Profiled with immunoSEQ multiplex PCR; TCRdb holds only in-frame clones, not every one. The data contain about 130,000 clones, 70% to 80% of them singletons. Sequenced input: PBMCs. All receptors derive from a man in his thirties or forties in good health and CMV-seronegative.

V is TRBV19 and J is TRBJ1-5, with TRBD1 as a possible D gene (5 bases). V lost 3 bases to trimming and J lost 7 bases, with 10 bases between them. The CDR3 is made up of 13 amino acids. Germline CDR1 reads LNHDA; CDR2 reads SQIVND (reference sequence). DNA for the CDR3: TGTGCCAGTAGTATCAGGGTTCAACAGCCCCAGCATTTT. Translation: CASSIRVQQPQHF.

The sample holds a few counts of this clone. The chain links TRBV4-1 to TRBJ2-7; 8 bases agree with TRBD2. The CDR3 extends over 14 amino acids. J lost 4 bases, V lost 1 base, and 3 bases had no gene match. Germline CDR1 MGHRA, CDR2 YSYEKL. The CDR3 here is CASSQAGGPYEQYF. The CDR3 DNA sequence: TGCGCCAGCAGCCAAGCGGGAGGGCCGTACGAGCAGTACTTC.

This chain joins TRBV7-9 and TRBJ2-2, with 12 bases lining up with TRBD2. The CDR3 spans 16 residues. Germline lookup yields CDR1 SEHNR and CDR2 FQNEAQ (reference sequence). Unmatched junction bases numbered 3, after V lost 5 bases and J lost 2 bases. As DNA, the CDR3 is TGTGCCAGCAGCGTGGGACTAGCGGGTAACACCGGGGAGCTGTTTTTT. Translating gives CASSVGLAGNTGELFF. Looking up the rest from reference TRBV7-9 and TRBJ2-2 gives the full variable domain: DTGVSQNPRHKITKRGQNVTFRCDPISEHNRLYWYRQTLGQGPEFLTYFQNEAQLEKSRLLSDRFSAERPKGSFSTLEIQRTEQGDSAMYLCASSVGLAGNTGELFFGEGSRLTVL.

The rearrangement joins TRBV10-3 to TRBJ2-1; 12 bases agree with TRBD2. The germline gives CDR1 ENHRY, CDR2 SYGVKD. The CDR3 runs 17 residues. With V trimmed by 6 bases and J by 6 bases, 12 bases remained unmatched. The CDR3 protein is CAISGLAGNEPLNEQFF. CDR3 nucleotide sequence: TGTGCCATCAGCGGACTAGCGGGGAACGAACCCCTCAATGAGCAGTTCTTC.

The chain couples TRBV27 to TRBJ2-5; possible D gene TRBD1, 6 bases. The V and J ends lost 0 bases and 4 bases respectively, with 9 bases between them. Germline CDR1 is MNHEY and CDR2 is SMNVEV (reference sequence). CDR3 size: 14 residues. The CDR3 protein is CASSLSEGGETQYF. CDR3 in DNA: TGTGCCAGCAGTTTATCGGAAGGGGGAGAGACCCAGTACTTC.

The rearrangement joins TRBV5-6 to TRBJ2-1, with D perhaps TRBD2 (6 bases). Per germline, CDR1 SGHDT and CDR2 YYEEEE. This CDR3 is 16 amino acids long. V was shortened by 0 bases and J by 2 bases, with 12 bases between the two germline ends. In nucleotides, the CDR3 is TGTGCCAGCAGCTTGGTGGAGGGACGGACCTACAATGAGCAGTTCTTC. Its protein is CASSLVEGRTYNEQFF.

The chain is built from TRBV20-1 and TRBJ2-7; the D gene is possibly TRBD1 (6 bases). From germline, CDR1 is DFQATT and CDR2 SNEGSKA (reference sequence). V was shortened by 3 bases and J by 6 bases, with 9 bases between the two germline ends. There are 11 residues in the CDR3. The CDR3 region is CSASQGGEQYF. DNA of the CDR3: TGCAGTGCTAGCCAAGGGGGCGAGCAGTACTTC.

This clone was detected only once. The genes are TRBV15 and TRBJ2-5; 7 nucleotides line up with TRBD1. Germline V CDR1 and CDR2: LNHNV, YYDKDF (reference sequence). The CDR3 has 13 amino acids. J lost 11 bases, V lost 3 bases, and 9 bases had no gene match. The CDR3 here is CATSRRRTGEQYF. The CDR3 nucleotides read TGTGCCACCAGCAGGCGAAGGACAGGAGAGCAGTACTTC.

J is TRBJ2-7 and V is TRBV4-2, with 8 positions matching TRBD1. Looked up from germline, CDR1 is LGHNA and CDR2 is YNFKEQ. This CDR3 is built from 16 residues. Unmatched junction bases numbered 10, after V lost 4 bases and J lost 2 bases. Here the CDR3 reads CASSPAPGQATYEQYF. Written as DNA, the CDR3 is TGTGCCAGCAGCCCCGCCCCGGGACAGGCCACCTACGAGCAGTACTTC.

This clone has more than one count but fewer than ten. The CDR3 sequence: CASSYNTDGSSPLHF. CDR3 nucleotide sequence: TGTGCCAGCAGTTATAACACGGATGGGAGTTCACCCCTCCACTTT. The chain uses TRBV6-5 and TRBJ1-6; D is unclear. The germline CDR1 and CDR2 sequences are MNHEY and SVGAGI. Trimming stripped 3 bases from V and 9 bases from J, with 15 bases between. CDR3 length: 15 residues.

The chain combines TRBV28 with TRBJ2-3; the match to TRBD2 covers 8 bases. The CDR3 is made up of 16 amino acids. The germline CDR1 and CDR2 sequences are MDHEN and SYDVKM. V shed 5 bases, J shed 3 bases, and the junction held 10 bases outside the gene matches. The CDR3: CASSPDLAGRTDTQYF. CDR3 bases: TGTGCCAGCAGTCCTGACTTAGCGGGACGGACAGATACGCAGTATTTT.

V usage is TRBV5-4 and J usage is TRBJ2-1, with 14 bases that match TRBD2. The V gene's germline CDR1 is SGHNT and CDR2 YYREEE (reference sequence). V shed 4 bases, J shed 1 base, and the junction held 7 bases outside the gene matches. The CDR3 is 18 amino acids. CDR3 region: CASSPGLAGVRSYNEQFF. The CDR3 bases are TGTGCCAGCAGCCCGGGACTAGCGGGAGTGCGGTCCTACAATGAGCAGTTCTTC.

The chain employs TRBV6-1 and TRBJ2-2; a weak D match, TRBD2 (5 bases). The germline V gene encodes CDR1 MNHNS and CDR2 SASEGT. Trimming pared 6 bases from V and 3 bases from J, leaving 8 bases between. The CDR3 sequence is 13 residues long. CDR3 DNA: TGTGCCAGCAGCGGGATTTACACCGGGGAGCTGTTTTTT. Its translation is CASSGIYTGELFF.

The J gene is TRBJ1-1, the V gene TRBV6-5, with TRBD1 as a possible D gene (5 bases). Per germline, CDR1 MNHEY and CDR2 SVGAGI. Between the trimmed V and J ends, which lost 4 bases and 0 bases, there was a span of 12 bases. The CDR3 covers 15 residues. The CDR3 DNA sequence: TGTGCCAGCAGTTCCACACGGGGGATGAACACTGAAGCTTTCTTT. It encodes CASSSTRGMNTEAFF.

The CDR3 region is CASSPRQGWETQYF. The CDR3 DNA reads as TGTGCCAGCAGTCCAAGACAGGGTTGGGAGACCCAGTACTTC. V is TRBV28 and J is TRBJ2-5; 7 bases match TRBD1. The CDR3 extends over 14 amino acids. The V gene end was trimmed by 5 bases and the J gene end by 5 bases; junction bases not matched to a gene: 8. The V gene's germline CDR1 is MDHEN and CDR2 SYDVKM.

The CDR3 here is CASRTGTEAFF. The CDR3 bases are TGTGCCAGCAGGACAGGGACTGAAGCTTTCTTT. V is TRBV6-1 and J is TRBJ1-1; 7 positions match TRBD1. The CDR3 extends over 11 amino acids. Trimming cost V 6 bases and J 5 bases; bases outside gene matches: 0. CDR1 is MNHNS, CDR2 SASEGT, per germline.

The chain has TRBV10-2 and TRBJ1-2, with a possible D match to TRBD1 (5 bases). Trimming took off 3 bases at V and 8 bases at J, with 10 bases between the two ends. This CDR3 spans 12 amino acids. From germline, CDR1 is WSHSY and CDR2 SAAADI. Here the CDR3 reads CASSDRGRGYTF. CDR3 bases: TGCGCCAGCAGTGATAGGGGTCGAGGCTACACCTTC.

V usage is TRBV5-1 and J usage is TRBJ2-7; a weak D match, TRBD1 (6 bases). V lost 0 bases and J lost 1, with 8 bases in between. Germline V gene sequence: CDR1 SGHRS, CDR2 YFSETQ. This CDR3 comprises 14 residues. The CDR3 loop reads CASSLVQGSYEQYF. The CDR3 nucleotides read TGCGCCAGCAGCTTGGTACAGGGATCCTACGAGCAGTACTTC.

The chain couples TRBV5-4 to TRBJ1-2; 9 positions match TRBD1. V dropped 5 bases and J dropped 6; count of bases not matched to a gene: 14. The CDR3 has 16 amino acids. CDR1 and CDR2 from the germline V gene are SGHNT and YYREEE (reference sequence). The CDR3 DNA follows: TGTGCCAGCAGAGCCACCGGGACAGGGAGGGACAATGGCTACACCTTC. Its translation is CASRATGTGRDNGYTF.

The rearrangement joins TRBV6-1 to TRBJ2-3; 8 bases fit TRBD2. V lost 3 bases to trimming and J lost 2 bases; unmatched junction nucleotides: 10. The CDR3 extends over 17 amino acids. The germline CDR1 and CDR2 sequences are MNHNS and SASEGT. The chain's CDR3 is CASSDGTSFSSTDTQYF. In DNA, the CDR3 is TGTGCCAGCAGTGACGGGACTAGTTTTTCCTCCACAGATACGCAGTATTTT.

The CDR3 nucleotides read TGTGCCAGCACGCAGGGGGTATCCTACGAGCAGTACTTC. This sequence encodes CASTQGVSYEQYF. The V and J genes are TRBV28 and TRBJ2-7; the match to TRBD1 covers 7 bases. This CDR3 contains 13 residues. The junction had 4 bases not matched to a gene; V was cut back by 7 bases and J by 1 base. Looked up from germline, CDR1 is MDHEN and CDR2 is SYDVKM.

The chain uses TRBV6-5 and TRBJ1-6; the D is unclear. The CDR3 has 15 amino acids. Germline assignment: CDR1 MNHEY and CDR2 SVGAGI. Trimming pared 0 bases from V and 0 bases from J, leaving 3 bases between. The CDR3 DNA sequence: TGTGCCAGCAGTTACTCCAGCTCCTATAATTCACCCCTCCACTTT. Encoded protein: CASSYSSSYNSPLHF.

The V and J genes are TRBV4-1 and TRBJ2-3; 9 bases match TRBD2. The CDR3 is made up of 16 amino acids. Germline assignment: CDR1 MGHRA and CDR2 YSYEKL. Germline trimming cut 2 bases from V and 0 bases from J; bases unmatched to any gene: 3. CDR3 coding DNA: TGCGCCAGCAGCCAACTAGCGGGACCTAGCACAGATACGCAGTATTTT. Protein product: CASSQLAGPSTDTQYF.

The CDR3 coding sequence is TGTGCCAGCAGCTTGCCGGGACTCCCATCCTACGAGCAGTACTTC. Translated, it gives CASSLPGLPSYEQYF. This rearrangement joins TRBV11-1 to TRBJ2-7, with D possibly TRBD2 on 6 matching bases. The CDR3 is made up of 15 amino acids. Germline V gene lookup returns CDR1 SGHAT and CDR2 FQDESV (reference sequence). Trimming took 3 bases from V and 1 from J, leaving 13 bases between them.

The chain links TRBV28 to TRBJ2-3; possible D gene TRBD2, 6 bases. The CDR3 runs 15 residues. Trimming removed 5 bases from V and 1 base from J, with 13 bases in between. Germline CDR1 is MDHEN and CDR2 is SYDVKM. This CDR3 is CASSLAGTGTDTQYF. As DNA, the CDR3 is TGTGCCAGCAGTCTAGCCGGGACTGGCACAGATACGCAGTATTTT.

The chain has TRBV30 and TRBJ1-4; TRBD1 is a possible D gene (5 bases). The CDR3 loop spans 16 amino acids. V gave up 0 bases and J gave up 5 bases, with 16 bases separating them. Germline CDR1 reads GTSNPN; CDR2 reads SVGIG (reference sequence). The CDR3 sequence: CAWSVLEGARNEKLFF. The CDR3 coding sequence is TGTGCCTGGAGTGTACTTGAAGGGGCGAGGAATGAAAAACTGTTTTTT.